This record concerns one T cell receptor beta chain sequence. This sample was taken from a study of T cell changes during pregnancy in multiple sclerosis. The V gene's germline CDR1 is SGHAT and CDR2 FQNNGV. The CDR3 runs to 14 residues. Trimming took 4 bases from V and 2 from J, leaving 11 bases between them. Sequencing used immunoSEQ multiplex PCR; TCRdb keeps in-frame clones, though not all of them. The data show approximately 90,000 clones, more than 85% seen once. The TCR sequence derives from a female donor with multiple sclerosis, enrolled in a pregnancy study. The genes are TRBV11-2 and TRBJ1-2; no reliable D call. Sequenced here: peripheral blood, sampled before pregnancy. The CDR3 spells CASSSTAGNYGYTF. For the CDR3, the DNA is TGTGCCAGCAGCTCGACGGCGGGGAACTATGGCTACACCTTC.